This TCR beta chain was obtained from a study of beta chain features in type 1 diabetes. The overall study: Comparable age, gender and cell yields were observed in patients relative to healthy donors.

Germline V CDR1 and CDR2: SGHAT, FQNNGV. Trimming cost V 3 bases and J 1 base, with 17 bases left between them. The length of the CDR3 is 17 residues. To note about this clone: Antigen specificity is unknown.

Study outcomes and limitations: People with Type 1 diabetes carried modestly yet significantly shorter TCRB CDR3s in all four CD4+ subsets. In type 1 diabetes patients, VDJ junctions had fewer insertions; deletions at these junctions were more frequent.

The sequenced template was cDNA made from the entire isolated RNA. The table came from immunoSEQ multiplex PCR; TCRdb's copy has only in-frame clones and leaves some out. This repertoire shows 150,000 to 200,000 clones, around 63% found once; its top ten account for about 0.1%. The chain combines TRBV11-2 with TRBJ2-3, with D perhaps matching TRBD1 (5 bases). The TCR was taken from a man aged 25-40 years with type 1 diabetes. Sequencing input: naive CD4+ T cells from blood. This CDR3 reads CASSFLLGRGGTDTQYF. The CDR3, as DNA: TGTGCCAGCAGCTTTCTCCTTGGTAGGGGCGGCACAGATACGCAGTATTTT.